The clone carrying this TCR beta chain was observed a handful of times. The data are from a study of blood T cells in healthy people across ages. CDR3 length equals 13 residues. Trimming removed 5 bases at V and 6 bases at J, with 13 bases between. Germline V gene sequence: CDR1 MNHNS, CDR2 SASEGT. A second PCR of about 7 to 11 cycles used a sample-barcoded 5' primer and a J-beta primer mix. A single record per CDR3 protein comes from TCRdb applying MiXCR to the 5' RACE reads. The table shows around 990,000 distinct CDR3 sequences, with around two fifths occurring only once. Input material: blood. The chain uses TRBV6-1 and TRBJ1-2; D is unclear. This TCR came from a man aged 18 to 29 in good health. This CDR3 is CASSQWTSDGYTF. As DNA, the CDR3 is TGTGCCAGCAGTCAGTGGACCTCTGATGGCTACACCTTC.